Sequencing of this T cell receptor beta chain was carried out in a study of OX40 agonist ivuxolimab in advanced cancers. Points from the study as a whole: Normalized expansion of T-cell clones was also low for some nonresponders.

Baseline was the first blood sampling point, followed by cycle 4 day 1 and cycle 7 day 1. Profiled with immunoSEQ multiplex PCR; TCRdb holds only in-frame clones, not every one. Of around 20,000 clones listed, 80% to 90% are singletons. The length of the CDR3 is 15 residues. The V and J ends lost 6 bases and 7 bases respectively, with 19 bases between them. Germline assignment: CDR1 SGHAT and CDR2 FQNNGV. Remarks on this clone: Its antigen is not identified.

The chain links TRBV11-2 to TRBJ2-1; possibly TRBD2 for D (6 bases). The TCR was taken from an adult with an advanced solid tumor such as melanoma, head and neck, liver or kidney cancer. The sample here was CD4+ or CD8+ T cells sorted from blood, taken in a trial of the OX40 agonist ivuxolimab. The CDR3 nucleotides are TGTGCCAGCAGTCCCGGCCCGGGACTTACAAATGAGCAGTTCTTC. This sequence encodes CASSPGPGLTNEQFF.